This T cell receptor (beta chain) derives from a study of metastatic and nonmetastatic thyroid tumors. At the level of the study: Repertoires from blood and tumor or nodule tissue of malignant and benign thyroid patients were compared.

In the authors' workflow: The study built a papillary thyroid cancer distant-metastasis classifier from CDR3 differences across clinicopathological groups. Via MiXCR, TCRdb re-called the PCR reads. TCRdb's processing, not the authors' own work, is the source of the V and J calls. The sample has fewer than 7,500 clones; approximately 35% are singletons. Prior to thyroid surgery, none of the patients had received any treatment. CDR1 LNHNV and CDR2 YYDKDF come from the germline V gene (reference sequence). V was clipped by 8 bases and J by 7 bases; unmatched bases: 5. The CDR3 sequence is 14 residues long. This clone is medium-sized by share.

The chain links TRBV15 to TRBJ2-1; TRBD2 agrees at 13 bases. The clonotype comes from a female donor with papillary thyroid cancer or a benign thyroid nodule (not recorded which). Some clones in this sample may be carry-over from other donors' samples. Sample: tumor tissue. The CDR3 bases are TGTGCCACCCGGGGGACTAGCGGGGCAAATGAGCAGTTCTTC. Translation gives CATRGTSGANEQFF.